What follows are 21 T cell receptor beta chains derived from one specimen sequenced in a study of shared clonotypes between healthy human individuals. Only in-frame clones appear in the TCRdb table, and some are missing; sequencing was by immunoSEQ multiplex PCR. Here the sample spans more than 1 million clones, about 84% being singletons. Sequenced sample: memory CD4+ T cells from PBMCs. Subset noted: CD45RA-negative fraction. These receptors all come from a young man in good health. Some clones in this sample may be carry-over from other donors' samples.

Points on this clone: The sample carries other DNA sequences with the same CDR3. The CDR3 sequence is CASSVGSANYGYTF. The CDR3 coding sequence is TGTGCCAGCAGCGTAGGGTCTGCTAACTATGGCTACACCTTC. The V and J genes are TRBV9 and TRBJ1-2; D not resolved. CDR3 size: 14 residues. Germline V CDR1 and CDR2: SGDLS, YYNGEE. V was pared by 0 bases and J by 0 bases, with 6 bases between.

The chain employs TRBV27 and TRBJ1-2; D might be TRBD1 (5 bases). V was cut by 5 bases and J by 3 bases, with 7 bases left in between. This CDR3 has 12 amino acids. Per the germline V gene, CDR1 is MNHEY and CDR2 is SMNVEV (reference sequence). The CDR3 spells CASSGGYYGYTF. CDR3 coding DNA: TGTGCCAGCAGTGGGGGGTACTATGGCTACACCTTC.

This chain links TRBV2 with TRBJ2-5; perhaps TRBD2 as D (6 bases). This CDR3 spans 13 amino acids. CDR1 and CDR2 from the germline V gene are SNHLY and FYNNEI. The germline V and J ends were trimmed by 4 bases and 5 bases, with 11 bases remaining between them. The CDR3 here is CASSVNGGETQYF. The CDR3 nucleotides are TGTGCCAGCAGTGTCAACGGAGGGGAGACCCAGTACTTC.

CDR3 sequence reads: CASSQSGRGQLTDSYGYTF. CDR3 DNA sequence: TGCGCCAGCAGTCAATCGGGACGGGGACAGCTAACTGATAGCTATGGCTACACCTTC. This chain joins TRBV23-1 and TRBJ1-2, with 7 nucleotides matching TRBD1. TRBV23-1 is designated an ORF whose function remains uncertain. J was trimmed by 4 bases and V by 0 bases; bases with no gene match: 17. The length of the CDR3 is 19 residues.

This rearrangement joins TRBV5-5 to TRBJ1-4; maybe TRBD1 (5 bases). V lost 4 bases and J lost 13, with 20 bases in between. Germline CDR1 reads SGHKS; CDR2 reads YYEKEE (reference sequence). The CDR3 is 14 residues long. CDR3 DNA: TGTGCCAGCAGCCCCATCGTGGGCGGTACAGGACTGTTTTTT. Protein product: CASSPIVGGTGLFF.

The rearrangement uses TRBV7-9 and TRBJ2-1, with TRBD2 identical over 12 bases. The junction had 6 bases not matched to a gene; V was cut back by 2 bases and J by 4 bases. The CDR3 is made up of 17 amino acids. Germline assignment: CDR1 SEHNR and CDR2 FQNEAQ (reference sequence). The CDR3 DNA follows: TGTGCCAGCAGCTTACGTAGGACTAGCGGGATGTACAATGAGCAGTTCTTC. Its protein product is CASSLRRTSGMYNEQFF.

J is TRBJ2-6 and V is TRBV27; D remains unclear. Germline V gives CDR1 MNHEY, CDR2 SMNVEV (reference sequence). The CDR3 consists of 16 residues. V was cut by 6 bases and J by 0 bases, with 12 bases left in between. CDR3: CASSSPFLSGANVLTF. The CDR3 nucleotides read TGTGCCAGCAGCTCCCCTTTCCTCTCTGGGGCCAACGTCCTGACTTTC.

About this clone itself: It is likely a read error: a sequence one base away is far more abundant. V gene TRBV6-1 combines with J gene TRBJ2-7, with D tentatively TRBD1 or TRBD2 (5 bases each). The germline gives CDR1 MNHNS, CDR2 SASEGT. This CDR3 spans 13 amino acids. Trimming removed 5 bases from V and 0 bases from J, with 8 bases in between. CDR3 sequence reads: CASSRGSSYEQYF. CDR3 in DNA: TGTGCCAGCAGTCGGGGCTCCTCCTACGAGCAGTACTTC.

The chain's CDR3 is CASSLRGGPSAETQYF. The CDR3 DNA reads TGCGCCAGCAGCCTGCGGGGGGGGCCCTCTGCCGAGACCCAGTACTTC. The chain is built from TRBV4-1 and TRBJ2-5, with TRBD2 matching 9 bases. This CDR3 has 16 amino acids. Germline loops: CDR1 MGHRA, CDR2 YSYEKL. V was clipped by 4 bases and J by 5 bases; unmatched bases: 11.

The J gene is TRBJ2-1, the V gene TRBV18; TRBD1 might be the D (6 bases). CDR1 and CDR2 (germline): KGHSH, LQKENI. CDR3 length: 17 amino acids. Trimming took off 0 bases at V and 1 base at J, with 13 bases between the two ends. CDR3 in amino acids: CASSPPGRGRSYNEQFF. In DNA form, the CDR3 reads TGTGCCAGCTCACCACCGGGCAGGGGAAGGTCCTACAATGAGCAGTTCTTC.

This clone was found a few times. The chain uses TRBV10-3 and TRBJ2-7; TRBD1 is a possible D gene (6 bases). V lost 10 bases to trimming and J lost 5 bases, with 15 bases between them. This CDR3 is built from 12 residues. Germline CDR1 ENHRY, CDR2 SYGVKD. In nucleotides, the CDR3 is TGTGCCACACAAAGGGGGATGGACGAGCAGTACTTC. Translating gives CATQRGMDEQYF.

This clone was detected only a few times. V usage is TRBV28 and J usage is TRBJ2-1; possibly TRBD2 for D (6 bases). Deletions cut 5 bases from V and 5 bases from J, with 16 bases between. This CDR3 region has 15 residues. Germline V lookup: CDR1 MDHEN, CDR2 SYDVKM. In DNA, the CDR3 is TGTGCCAGCAGTCCAACATGGCGGGGTGACAATGAGCAGTTCTTC. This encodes CASSPTWRGDNEQFF.

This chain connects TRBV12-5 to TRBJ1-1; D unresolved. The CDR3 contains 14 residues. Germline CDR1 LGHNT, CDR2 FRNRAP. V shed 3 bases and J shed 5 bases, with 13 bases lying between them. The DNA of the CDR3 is TGTGCTAGTGGTTTCGCGGACTCATCAACTGAAGCTTTCTTT. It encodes CASGFADSSTEAFF.

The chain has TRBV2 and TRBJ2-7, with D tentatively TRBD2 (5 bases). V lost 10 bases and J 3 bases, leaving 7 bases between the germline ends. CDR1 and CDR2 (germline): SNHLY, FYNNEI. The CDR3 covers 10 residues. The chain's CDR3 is CATGDYEQYF. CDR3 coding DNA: TGTGCCACCGGGGACTACGAGCAGTACTTC.

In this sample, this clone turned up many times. Here the CDR3 DNA reads TGCAATCTACAGAAACAAGAGACCCAGTACTTC. Its translation is CNLQKQETQYF. The genes are TRBV20-1 and TRBJ2-5, with D hard to call. The CDR3 runs 11 residues. The V gene's germline CDR1 is DFQATT and CDR2 SNEGSKA (reference sequence).

The chain's CDR3 is CASSESSGRSAEQFF. The CDR3, as DNA: TGTGCCAGCAGTGAAAGCAGCGGGAGGAGTGCTGAGCAGTTCTTC. The J gene is TRBJ2-1, the V gene TRBV2, with 9 nucleotides matching TRBD2. CDR1 and CDR2 from the germline V gene are SNHLY and FYNNEI. The CDR3 runs to 15 residues. J was trimmed by 9 bases and V by 2 bases; bases with no gene match: 8.

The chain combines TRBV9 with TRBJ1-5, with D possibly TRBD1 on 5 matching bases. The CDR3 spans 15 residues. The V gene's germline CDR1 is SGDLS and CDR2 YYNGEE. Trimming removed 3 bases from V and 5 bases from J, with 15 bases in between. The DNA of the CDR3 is TGTGCCAGCAGCGCTTGGGGGGAAGTTTATCAGCCCCAGCATTTT. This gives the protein CASSAWGEVYQPQHF.

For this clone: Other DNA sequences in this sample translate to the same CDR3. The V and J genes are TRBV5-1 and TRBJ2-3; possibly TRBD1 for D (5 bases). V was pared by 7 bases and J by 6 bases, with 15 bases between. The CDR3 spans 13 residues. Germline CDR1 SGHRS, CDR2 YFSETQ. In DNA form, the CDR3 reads TGCGCCAGCCGAGTAGGGGCCTCCGATACGCAGTATTTT. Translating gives CASRVGASDTQYF.

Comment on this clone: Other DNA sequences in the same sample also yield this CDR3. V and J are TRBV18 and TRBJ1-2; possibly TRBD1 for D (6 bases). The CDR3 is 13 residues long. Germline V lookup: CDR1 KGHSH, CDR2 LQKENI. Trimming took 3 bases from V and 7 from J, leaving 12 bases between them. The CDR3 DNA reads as TGTGCCAGCTCACCCGAGCAGGGGTCTGGCTACACCTTC. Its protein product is CASSPEQGSGYTF.

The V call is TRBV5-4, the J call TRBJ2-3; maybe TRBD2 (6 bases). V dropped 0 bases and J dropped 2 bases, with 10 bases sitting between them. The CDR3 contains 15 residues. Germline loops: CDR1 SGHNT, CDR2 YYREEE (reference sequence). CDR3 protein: CASSLAGGITDTQYF. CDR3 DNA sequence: TGTGCCAGCAGCTTGGCCGGCGGGATCACAGATACGCAGTATTTT.

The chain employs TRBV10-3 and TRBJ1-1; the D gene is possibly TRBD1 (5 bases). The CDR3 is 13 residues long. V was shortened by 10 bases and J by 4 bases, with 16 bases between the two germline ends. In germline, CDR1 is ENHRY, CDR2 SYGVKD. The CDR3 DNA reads TGTGCCACCCGGGGGGTCCAGCGCACTGAAGCTTTCTTT. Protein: CATRGVQRTEAFF.